Described below is a single T cell receptor (beta chain) sequence and its context. A read error may account for a junction end that differs from germline. The data were taken from a study of regulatory and conventional T cells in RAG deficiency. The CDR3 loop spans 14 amino acids. Germline lookup yields CDR1 LNHDA and CDR2 SQIVND (reference sequence). Using immunoSEQ multiplex PCR, the repertoire was profiled, and TCRdb retains in-frame clones only, with some absent. This table has around 37,000 clones, 89% appearing once. This same sample was also taken into another study, of regulatory T cells. This second report adds: Amplification used 52 TRBV primers and 13 TRBJ primers.

This receptor was identified in a human donor in good health. Source material: CD8+ T cells sorted from blood. The chain recombines TRBV19 with TRBJ2-5, with D possibly TRBD1 on 6 matching bases. The closer fit of TRBJ2-7 to the DNA end suggests the J call may be wrong. CDR3 in amino acids: CASSIQGASGEQYF. The CDR3 bases are TGTGCCAGCAGTATACAGGGTGCTTCAGGCGAGCAGTACTTC.